These 23 T cell receptor beta chains originate from one sample sequenced in a study of blood T cell repertoires in COVID-19. Assay: immunoSEQ multiplex PCR; the TCRdb copy retains only in-frame clones and omits some. The sample lists more than 250,000 clones; approximately 85% were seen once. The specimen was PBMCs or T cells enriched from blood (not recorded which). These receptor sequences come from a man aged 30-40 years who had recovered from COVID-19.

This chain links TRBV6-2 or TRBV6-3 with TRBJ2-3, with no clear D. CDR1 is MNHEY and CDR2 is SVGEGT in the germline V gene. Trimming removed 2 bases from V and 6 bases from J, with 6 bases in between. The CDR3 covers 12 residues. CDR3 in DNA: TGTGCCAGCAGTTACACAGTGGATACGCAGTATTTT. Its protein product is CASSYTVDTQYF.

The gene calls are TRBV3-1 (or the pseudogene TRBV3-2) and TRBJ1-5, with 7 bases that match TRBD1. V dropped 4 bases and J dropped 4; count of bases not matched to a gene: 4. Germline V lookup: CDR1 LGHDT, CDR2 YNNKEL (reference sequence). The CDR3 covers 14 residues. The CDR3 sequence is CASSLGTVNQPQHF. For the CDR3, the DNA is TGTGCCAGCAGCCTCGGGACAGTTAATCAGCCCCAGCATTTT.

The chain links TRBV21-1 to TRBJ2-7; the table's D call of TRBD1 was not tested on the DNA. TRBV21-1 corresponds to a pseudogene. The CDR3 totals 18 residues. The CDR3 DNA sequence: TGTGCCAGCAGCATTTTACTGTCGACAGGTCGGTCCGAGAGGGAGCAGTACTTC. The encoded protein is CASSILLSTGRSEREQYF.

DNA of the CDR3: TGTGCTAGTGGTGGAGGGAGTTCCCCAACTGAAGCTTTCTTT. Protein sequence: CASGGGSSPTEAFF. The rearrangement joins TRBV12-5 to TRBJ1-1; D is unclear. CDR3 length equals 14 residues. Trimming took off 5 bases at V and 5 bases at J, with 15 bases between the two ends. CDR1 and CDR2 (germline): LGHNT, FRNRAP.

This chain links TRBV4-3 with TRBJ2-5; 8 nucleotides line up with TRBD1. Germline trimming cut 0 bases from V and 7 bases from J; bases unmatched to any gene: 7. Germline assignment: CDR1 LGHNA and CDR2 YSLEER. This CDR3 has 15 residues. Written as DNA, the CDR3 is TGCGCCAGCAGCCAAGATTCTGGACAGGGATGGACCCAGTACTTC. Protein: CASSQDSGQGWTQYF.

The genes are TRBV6-5 and TRBJ2-2; TRBD1 is a possible D gene (6 bases). Germline lookup yields CDR1 MNHEY and CDR2 SVGAGI. Trimming removed 10 bases from V and 4 bases from J, with 10 bases in between. The CDR3 spans 12 residues. CDR3 region: CATGQFTGELFF. The CDR3 DNA reads as TGTGCCACCGGACAGTTCACCGGGGAGCTGTTTTTT.

J is TRBJ2-7 and V is TRBV30; D is possibly TRBD2 (5 bases). This CDR3 has 13 amino acids. Germline V lookup: CDR1 GTSNPN, CDR2 SVGIG (reference sequence). V dropped 0 bases and J dropped 6 bases, with 12 bases sitting between them. The CDR3 DNA sequence: TGTGCCTGGAGTGTACGGCGAGGGCTCGAGCAGTACTTC. Translated, it gives CAWSVRRGLEQYF.

The sample holds one count of this clone. The chain carries TRBV5-1 and TRBJ1-2, with D unclear. Germline V CDR1 and CDR2: SGHRS, YFSETQ. The germline V and J ends were trimmed by 3 bases and 4 bases, with 13 bases remaining between them. The CDR3 covers 14 residues. CDR3 coding DNA: TGCGCCAGCAGCTGGAGTACACAAGGCTATGGCTACACCTTC. It specifies CASSWSTQGYGYTF.

V usage is TRBV30 and J usage is TRBJ1-2; 7 bases agree with TRBD1. In germline, CDR1 is GTSNPN, CDR2 SVGIG (reference sequence). Unmatched junction bases numbered 6, after V lost 4 bases and J lost 7 bases. This CDR3 has 12 residues. The CDR3 sequence is CAWTGGSGGYTF. CDR3 sequence (DNA): TGTGCCTGGACAGGGGGAAGCGGTGGCTACACCTTC.

J is TRBJ2-2 and V is TRBV7-2; possibly TRBD2 for D (7 bases). The CDR3 spans 15 residues. From germline, CDR1 is SGHTA and CDR2 FQGNSA. Trimming cost V 6 bases and J 0 bases, with 11 bases left between them. Here the CDR3 reads CASRRGGPNTGELFF. In nucleotides, the CDR3 is TGTGCCAGCAGACGCGGGGGCCCGAACACCGGGGAGCTGTTTTTT.

The chain carries TRBV18 and TRBJ1-5, with D possibly being TRBD1 (5 bases). The CDR3 is made up of 15 amino acids. Germline values: CDR1 KGHSH, CDR2 LQKENI. The V end lost 2 bases, the J end lost 3 bases, and 11 bases lay between the germline ends. CDR3 in DNA: TGTGCCAGCTCACCAGGGGAGGGGATCAATCAGCCCCAGCATTTT. It is translated as CASSPGEGINQPQHF.

The chain is built from TRBV7-2 and TRBJ1-5, with a possible D match to TRBD1 (6 bases). V was clipped by 1 base and J by 11 bases, with 15 bases between them. Germline V gene data show CDR1 as SGHTA and CDR2 as FQGNSA. This CDR3 spans 14 amino acids. CDR3: CASSLVWGPSSQHF. In DNA form, the CDR3 reads TGTGCCAGCAGCTTAGTTTGGGGGCCCAGTTCCCAGCATTTT.

A note on this clone: Other DNA sequences in this sample translate to the same CDR3. The chain links TRBV6-5 to TRBJ1-1; D uncertain. Between the trimmed V and J ends, which lost 4 bases and 1 base, there was a span of 7 bases. CDR3 size: 13 residues. Looked up from germline, CDR1 is MNHEY and CDR2 is SVGAGI. CDR3 sequence: CASSWGGNTEAFF. The DNA of the CDR3 is TGTGCCAGCAGTTGGGGAGGGAACACTGAAGCTTTCTTT.

The chain employs TRBV6-5 and TRBJ1-2; no clear D gene. There are 11 residues in the CDR3. V was pared by 9 bases and J by 4 bases, with 9 bases between. Germline V CDR1 and CDR2: MNHEY, SVGAGI. The CDR3 region is CARRNSYGYTF. Written as DNA, the CDR3 is TGTGCCAGGCGAAACAGCTATGGCTACACCTTC.

The V call is TRBV27, the J call TRBJ2-7, with D possibly TRBD1 on 6 matching bases. Germline loops: CDR1 MNHEY, CDR2 SMNVEV (reference sequence). Trimming cost V 5 bases and J 5 bases, with 13 bases left between them. The CDR3 runs to 13 residues. The CDR3 coding sequence is TGTGCCAGCAGTATATACAGGGCCCACGAGCAGTACTTC. Protein product: CASSIYRAHEQYF.

This clone was detected only once. The chain employs TRBV4-3 and TRBJ2-1; 7 nucleotides align to TRBD2. The CDR3 sequence is 13 residues long. From germline, CDR1 is LGHNA and CDR2 YSLEER. Trimming removed 0 bases from V and 10 bases from J; junction bases left unmatched: 3. CDR3 protein: CASSQDVSGEQFF. The CDR3 coding sequence is TGCGCCAGCAGCCAAGATGTTAGCGGGGAGCAGTTCTTC.

In nucleotides, the CDR3 is TGCAGTGCTAGTCTCCGGGGGGGGACAGATACGCAGTATTTT. Its protein is CSASLRGGTDTQYF. The chain couples TRBV20-1 to TRBJ2-3; 8 bases line up with TRBD2. Germline lookup yields CDR1 DFQATT and CDR2 SNEGSKA (reference sequence). The CDR3 spans 14 residues. The ends lost 3 bases at V and 3 bases at J; junction bases unmatched: 5.

The CDR3 nucleotides read TGTGCCAGCAGTTCTAGCGGGGGCTGGAATACGCAGTATTTT. It translates to CASSSSGGWNTQYF. The rearrangement joins TRBV6-6 to TRBJ2-3; 10 positions agree with TRBD2. Unmatched junction bases numbered 5, after V lost 4 bases and J lost 7 bases. The V gene's germline CDR1 is MNHNY and CDR2 SVGAGI (reference sequence). The CDR3 sequence is 14 residues long.

The V call is TRBV5-4, the J call TRBJ2-2; D perhaps matches TRBD1 (6 bases). The germline gives CDR1 SGHNT, CDR2 YYREEE (reference sequence). The CDR3 is made up of 15 amino acids. V lost 7 bases to trimming and J lost 1 base, with 14 bases between them. The CDR3 DNA reads as TGTGCCAGCTCACCATTCAGGGGGAACACCGGGGAGCTGTTTTTT. This encodes CASSPFRGNTGELFF.

CDR3 amino acids: CASSIDQGNIQYF. The CDR3 nucleotides are TGTGCCAGTAGTATAGATCAGGGGAACATTCAGTACTTC. The chain carries TRBV19 and TRBJ2-4; D is perhaps TRBD1 (6 bases). V lost 0 bases and J 7 bases, leaving 7 bases between the germline ends. Per the germline V gene, CDR1 is LNHDA and CDR2 is SQIVND (reference sequence). This CDR3 spans 13 amino acids.

This sequence joins TRBV2 and TRBJ1-4; D remains unclear. The germline CDR1 and CDR2 sequences are SNHLY and FYNNEI. V dropped 3 bases and J dropped 7 bases, with 9 bases sitting between them. The CDR3 is 13 residues long. The CDR3 here is CASSDAGIEKLFF. For the CDR3, the DNA is TGTGCCAGCAGTGATGCGGGGATTGAAAAACTGTTTTTT.

This clone was counted a single time. The chain uses TRBV4-1 and TRBJ2-3; 11 nucleotides match TRBD2. Germline values: CDR1 MGHRA, CDR2 YSYEKL. This CDR3 region has 15 residues. J gave up 3 bases and V 4 bases, and 3 bases lay outside the gene matches. The DNA of the CDR3 is TGCGCCAGCAGCCTAATAGCGGGGGGGACAGATACGCAGTATTTT. It encodes CASSLIAGGTDTQYF.

Notes on this clone: Germline is not matched at one junction end, which may reflect a read error. Other DNA sequences in the same sample also yield this CDR3. V gene TRBV10-2 combines with J gene TRBJ2-7; D ambiguous. The germline CDR1 and CDR2 sequences are WSHSY and SAAADI. The CDR3 contains 13 residues. The CDR3 DNA follows: TGCGCCAGCAGTGAGGCCCCGGTCTACGAGCAATACTTC. Residues: CASSEAPVYEQYF.